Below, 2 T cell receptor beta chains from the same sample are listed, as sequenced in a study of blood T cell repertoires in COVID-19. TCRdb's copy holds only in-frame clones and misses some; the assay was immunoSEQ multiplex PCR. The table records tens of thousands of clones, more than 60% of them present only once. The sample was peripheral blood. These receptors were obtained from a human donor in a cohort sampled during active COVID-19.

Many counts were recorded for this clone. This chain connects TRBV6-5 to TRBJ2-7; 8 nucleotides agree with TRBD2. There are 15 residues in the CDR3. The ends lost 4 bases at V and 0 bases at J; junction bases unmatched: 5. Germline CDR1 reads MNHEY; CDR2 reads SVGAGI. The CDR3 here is CASSLRAGGSYEQYF. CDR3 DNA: TGTGCCAGCAGTTTGAGGGCGGGAGGCTCCTACGAGCAGTACTTC.

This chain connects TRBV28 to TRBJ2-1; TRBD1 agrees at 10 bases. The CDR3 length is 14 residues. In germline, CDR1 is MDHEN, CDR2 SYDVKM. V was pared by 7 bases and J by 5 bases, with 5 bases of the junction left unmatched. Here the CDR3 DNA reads TGTGCCAGCACCCCGGACAGGGGGGACAATGAGCAGTTCTTC. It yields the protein CASTPDRGDNEQFF. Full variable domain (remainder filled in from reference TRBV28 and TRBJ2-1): DVKVTQSSRYLVKRTGEKVFLECVQDMDHENMFWYRQDPGLGLRLIYFSYDVKMKEKGDIPEGYSVSREKKERFSLILESASTNQTSMYLCASTPDRGDNEQFFGPGTRLTVL.